This entry lists 31 T cell receptor beta chains sequenced from one sample in a study of siplizumab effects on memory and regulatory T cells. The assay was immunoSEQ multiplex PCR, and TCRdb's table has in-frame clones only and misses some. The sample yields roughly 93,000 clones, around 94% seen once. What was sequenced was non-Treg CD4+ T cells sorted from blood. These receptors were obtained from a human donor in good health.

The rearrangement joins TRBV19 to TRBJ2-3; 7 bases fit TRBD2. The CDR3 has 15 residues. Losses at the gene ends were 5 bases for V and 1 base for J; bases not matched to a gene: 6. The germline V gene encodes CDR1 LNHDA and CDR2 SQIVND (reference sequence). DNA of the CDR3: TGTGCCAGTAGTCAAACACTAGCGCGCACAGATACGCAGTATTTT. Protein: CASSQTLARTDTQYF.

V and J are TRBV5-1 and TRBJ1-2; D is uncertain. This CDR3 comprises 14 residues. Germline CDR1 is SGHRS and CDR2 is YFSETQ. Between the trimmed V and J ends, which lost 3 bases and 1 base, there was a span of 10 bases. As DNA, the CDR3 is TGCGCCAGCAGCTCGTCCCCCGGTAACTATGGCTACACCTTC. It yields the protein CASSSSPGNYGYTF.

This clone was recorded once. The gene calls are TRBV30 and TRBJ1-1; D is uncertain. V was pared by 2 bases and J by 1 base, with 5 bases between. The germline gives CDR1 GTSNPN, CDR2 SVGIG (reference sequence). The CDR3 is 12 amino acids. CDR3 sequence (DNA): TGTGCCTGGAGTCACACGAACACTGAAGCTTTCTTT. Its translation is CAWSHTNTEAFF. Drawing the rest from reference TRBV30 and TRBJ1-1, the complete variable domain is SQTIHQWPATLVQPVGSPLSLECTVEGTSNPNLYWYRQAAGRGLQLLFYSVGIGQISSEVPQNLSASRPQDRQFILSSKKLLLSDSGFYLCAWSHTNTEAFFGQGTRLTVV.

In its sample, this clone was seen once. The chain employs TRBV7-8 and TRBJ2-7; no definite D call. Deletions cut 3 bases from V and 2 bases from J, with 2 bases between. The CDR3 consists of 11 residues. Germline V gene sequence: CDR1 SGHVS, CDR2 FQNEAQ. The CDR3 is CASSFTYEQYF. CDR3 DNA: TGTGCCAGCAGCTTCACCTACGAGCAGTACTTC.

The chain joins TRBV27 to TRBJ1-5; no definite D call. CDR1 and CDR2 from the germline V gene are MNHEY and SMNVEV (reference sequence). The CDR3 covers 13 residues. Trimming stripped 6 bases from V and 0 bases from J, with 6 bases between. The CDR3 DNA reads TGTGCCAGCAGACCAAATAGCAATCAGCCCCAGCATTTT. Encoded protein: CASRPNSNQPQHF.

V usage is TRBV6-9 and J usage is TRBJ2-5, with TRBD2 as a possible D gene (6 bases). CDR1 and CDR2 from the germline V gene are MNHGY and SVAAGI. This CDR3 comprises 13 residues. Between the trimmed V and J ends, which lost 6 bases and 7 bases, there was a span of 15 bases. The CDR3 loop reads CASRRGTPGTQYF. For the CDR3, the DNA is TGTGCCAGCAGACGGGGGACCCCCGGGACCCAGTACTTC.

The V gene is TRBV30, the J gene TRBJ2-5; D gene ambiguous. V lost 1 base, J lost 2 bases, and 11 bases lay in between. CDR1 is GTSNPN, CDR2 SVGIG, per germline (reference sequence). The CDR3 has 14 amino acids. CDR3 amino acids: CAWSEGEIQETQYF. CDR3 DNA: TGTGCCTGGAGTGAGGGTGAGATACAAGAGACCCAGTACTTC.

V gene TRBV19 combines with J gene TRBJ2-7; the D call may be TRBD1 or TRBD2 (6 bases each). The CDR3 extends over 14 amino acids. Deletions cut 1 base from V and 2 bases from J, with 9 bases between. CDR1 and CDR2 from the germline V gene are LNHDA and SQIVND (reference sequence). CDR3 bases: TGTGCCAGTAGTATAGCTCGGGGGCCCTACGAGCAGTACTTC. Its translation is CASSIARGPYEQYF.

The CDR3 region has the DNA TGTGCCAGCGGCAGGAGCAATCAGCCCCAGCATTTT. Translating gives CASGRSNQPQHF. The rearrangement uses TRBV6-5 and TRBJ1-5, with D hard to call. CDR3 length equals 12 residues. The V and J ends lost 8 bases and 1 base respectively, with 6 bases between them. Germline V lookup: CDR1 MNHEY, CDR2 SVGAGI.

This clone has only one observation. The V call is TRBV28, the J call TRBJ2-7; TRBD2 matches at 9 bases. The CDR3 has 14 residues. The germline CDR1 and CDR2 sequences are MDHEN and SYDVKM. Trimming at V came to 6 bases and at J to 2 bases, leaving 5 bases not matched to a gene. The CDR3 nucleotides are TGTGCCAGCAGGTCCGGGACTAGCCCCTACGAGCAGTACTTC. Translated: CASRSGTSPYEQYF.

This chain links TRBV27 with TRBJ2-4, with 7 bases fitting TRBD2. The CDR3 is 16 amino acids. The trim removed 6 bases at V and 1 base at J, leaving 9 bases unmatched. CDR1 is MNHEY and CDR2 is SMNVEV in the germline V gene (reference sequence). DNA of the CDR3: TGTGCCAGCAGGGCAGGGAGGGGTCGGGCCAAAAACATTCAGTACTTC. This encodes CASRAGRGRAKNIQYF.

V and J are TRBV19 and TRBJ2-3, with D maybe TRBD1 (5 bases). This CDR3 has 13 amino acids. Trimming removed 4 bases from V and 6 bases from J, with 11 bases in between. CDR1 LNHDA and CDR2 SQIVND come from the germline V gene (reference sequence). CDR3 loop: CASSRQGGDTQYF. CDR3 coding DNA: TGTGCCAGTAGTAGGCAGGGCGGCGATACGCAGTATTTT.

The V and J genes are TRBV11-3 and TRBJ2-1; 7 positions match TRBD2. Trimming cost V 1 base and J 9 bases; bases outside gene matches: 6. The CDR3 extends over 14 amino acids. Germline V gene sequence: CDR1 SGHNT, CDR2 YENEEA. CDR3 in amino acids: CASSLGTSRGEQFF. The CDR3 DNA reads as TGTGCCAGCAGCTTAGGGACTAGTAGGGGTGAGCAGTTCTTC.

The V call is TRBV11-2, the J call TRBJ2-5; tentatively, D is TRBD1 (6 bases). With 5 bases removed from V and 5 bases from J, the gap between germline ends came to 9 bases. CDR1 is SGHAT, CDR2 FQNNGV, per germline. The length of the CDR3 is 12 residues. This CDR3 is CASSLRGETQYF. The CDR3 DNA reads TGTGCCAGCAGCCTGAGGGGGGAGACCCAGTACTTC.

This chain uses TRBV28 with TRBJ1-2; TRBD1 agrees at 9 bases. CDR3 length equals 12 residues. Germline V lookup: CDR1 MDHEN, CDR2 SYDVKM. With V trimmed by 10 bases and J by 6 bases, 6 bases remained unmatched. The CDR3 region has the DNA TGTGCCATCGAGGGACAGGGCCATGGCTACACCTTC. Protein sequence: CAIEGQGHGYTF.

The chain uses TRBV2 and TRBJ2-7; the match to TRBD1 covers 9 bases. J gave up 5 bases and V 6 bases, and 11 bases lay outside the gene matches. This CDR3 has 15 amino acids. Germline CDR1 reads SNHLY; CDR2 reads FYNNEI. The CDR3 nucleotides read TGTGCCAGCAGGGAGGGAACAGGGGGCTTCCACGAGCAGTACTTC. Its protein product is CASREGTGGFHEQYF. Drawing the rest from reference TRBV2 and TRBJ2-7, the complete variable domain is EPEVTQTPSHQVTQMGQEVILRCVPISNHLYFYWYRQILGQKVEFLVSFYNNEISEKSEIFDDQFSVERPDGSNFTLKIRSTKLEDSAMYFCASREGTGGFHEQYFGPGTRLTVT.

This chain uses TRBV2 with TRBJ2-1; TRBD1 might be the D (6 bases). V lost 0 bases and J lost 10, with 25 bases in between. CDR1 is SNHLY and CDR2 is FYNNEI in the germline V gene. This CDR3 has 18 amino acids. The CDR3 nucleotides are TGTGCCAGCAGTGAAGCGGGCCTCCGGTTGTGGGGGCTTCGGGAGCAGTTCTTC. It translates to CASSEAGLRLWGLREQFF.

The V and J genes are TRBV28 and TRBJ1-2, with D tentatively TRBD1 (5 bases). The V gene lost 10 bases and the J gene lost 8 bases, with 20 bases spanning the gap. CDR3 length: 13 residues. CDR1 is MDHEN and CDR2 is SYDVKM in the germline V gene. The CDR3 is CAIERLWDAGYTF. In DNA form, the CDR3 reads TGTGCCATTGAACGGCTTTGGGACGCGGGCTACACCTTC.

The chain links TRBV28 to TRBJ1-2, with 9 bases matching TRBD1. Germline V CDR1 and CDR2: MDHEN, SYDVKM. The V segment lost 2 bases and the J segment 2 bases; nucleotides outside the gene matches: 9. The CDR3 length is 17 residues. The CDR3 sequence is CASSLRVGQGTNYGYTF. DNA for the CDR3: TGTGCCAGCAGTTTAAGGGTAGGACAGGGGACCAACTATGGCTACACCTTC.

This chain connects TRBV27 to TRBJ2-3, with D possibly TRBD1 on 7 matching bases. CDR1 is MNHEY and CDR2 is SMNVEV in the germline V gene (reference sequence). This CDR3 contains 14 residues. Deletions cut 8 bases from V and 3 bases from J, with 15 bases between. The DNA for the CDR3 is TGTGCCAGCGCCCTGACAGGGAGGACAGATACGCAGTATTTT. Translating gives CASALTGRTDTQYF.

The chain is built from TRBV10-3 and TRBJ2-1, with TRBD2 identical over 9 bases. The CDR3 has 13 residues. V dropped 6 bases and J dropped 10; count of bases not matched to a gene: 7. Germline V CDR1 and CDR2: ENHRY, SYGVKD. The CDR3 reads CAIRDLAGNEQFF. DNA for the CDR3: TGTGCCATCAGGGATCTAGCGGGAAACGAGCAGTTCTTC.

The chain couples TRBV4-1 to TRBJ2-7; D gene ambiguous. V lost 1 base and J 2 bases, leaving 9 bases between the germline ends. Germline V gives CDR1 MGHRA, CDR2 YSYEKL. The CDR3 sequence is 14 residues long. In DNA, the CDR3 is TGCGCCAGCAGCCAAGTTGACCGCCCCTACGAGCAGTACTTC. Translated, it gives CASSQVDRPYEQYF.

This clone was seen once. The chain is built from TRBV2 and TRBJ2-5, with D maybe TRBD1 (6 bases). Trimming cost V 6 bases and J 1 base, with 15 bases left between them. The CDR3 loop spans 15 amino acids. Germline V gene sequence: CDR1 SNHLY, CDR2 FYNNEI. The CDR3, as DNA: TGTGCCAGCAGGAGGGGCCGGACAGCCCAAGAGACCCAGTACTTC. This gives the protein CASRRGRTAQETQYF.

Comment on this clone: The junction differs from germline at one of its ends, possibly a read error. This chain connects TRBV7-3 to TRBJ2-6; no clear D gene. This CDR3 is built from 16 residues. The germline CDR1 and CDR2 sequences are SGHTA and FQGTGA. The DNA of the CDR3 is TGTGCCAGCAGGTTAACTGGAAACTCTGGGGCCAACGTCCTGACTTTC. It codes for CASRLTGNSGANVLTF.

This chain connects TRBV6-6 to TRBJ2-7; perhaps TRBD1 as D (5 bases). In germline, CDR1 is MNHNY, CDR2 SVGAGI (reference sequence). V shed 4 bases and J shed 3 bases, with 10 bases lying between them. CDR3 length: 13 amino acids. The CDR3 loop is CASSFDSNYEQYF. CDR3 nucleotide sequence: TGTGCCAGCAGTTTTGACAGTAACTACGAGCAGTACTTC.

V and J are TRBV30 and TRBJ2-1; 7 nucleotides line up with TRBD2. The CDR3 is 14 amino acids. V lost 3 bases to trimming and J lost 3 bases; unmatched junction nucleotides: 5. Per the germline V gene, CDR1 is GTSNPN and CDR2 is SVGIG (reference sequence). CDR3 region: CAWRRRGNYNEQFF. The CDR3, as DNA: TGTGCCTGGAGGCGGCGGGGGAACTACAATGAGCAGTTCTTC. Full variable domain (outside the CDR3, taken from reference TRBV30 and TRBJ2-1): SQTIHQWPATLVQPVGSPLSLECTVEGTSNPNLYWYRQAAGRGLQLLFYSVGIGQISSEVPQNLSASRPQDRQFILSSKKLLLSDSGFYLCAWRRRGNYNEQFFGPGTRLTVL.

The rearrangement links TRBV5-1 to TRBJ2-2; 8 bases fit TRBD1. The germline CDR1 and CDR2 sequences are SGHRS and YFSETQ. Unmatched junction bases numbered 2, after V lost 1 base and J lost 3 bases. The CDR3 length is 15 residues. The CDR3 region has the DNA TGCGCCAGCAGCTTGCAGGGGGCGTACACCGGGGAGCTGTTTTTT. Its protein product is CASSLQGAYTGELFF. Full variable domain (rest looked up from reference TRBV5-1 and TRBJ2-2): KAGVTQTPRYLIKTRGQQVTLSCSPISGHRSVSWYQQTPGQGLQFLFEYFSETQRNKGNFPGRFSGRQFSNSRSEMNVSTLELGDSALYLCASSLQGAYTGELFFGEGSRLTVL.

The chain is built from TRBV10-1 and TRBJ2-7; D ambiguous. V lost 0 bases to trimming and J lost 2 bases, with 8 bases between them. This CDR3 region has 14 residues. The germline CDR1 and CDR2 sequences are WNHNN and SYGVQD (reference sequence). CDR3 loop: CASSESGGAYEQYF. The CDR3, as DNA: TGCGCCAGCAGTGAGTCAGGCGGCGCCTACGAGCAGTACTTC.

The rearrangement joins TRBV5-1 to TRBJ2-5, with D hard to call. There are 13 residues in the CDR3. CDR1 is SGHRS and CDR2 is YFSETQ in the germline V gene. Trimming took 3 bases from V and 1 from J, leaving 7 bases between them. The CDR3 sequence: CASSYHLQETQYF. The CDR3 coding sequence is TGCGCCAGCAGCTATCACCTCCAAGAGACCCAGTACTTC.

This rearrangement joins TRBV6-5 to TRBJ1-2; D is unresolved. CDR1 and CDR2 (germline): MNHEY, SVGAGI. CDR3 length: 12 residues. V was cut by 1 base and J by 5 bases, with 5 bases left in between. CDR3 sequence reads: CASSYLGYGYTF. CDR3 coding DNA: TGTGCCAGCAGTTACTTGGGGTATGGCTACACCTTC.

The chain uses TRBV6-4 and TRBJ2-1; 8 bases fit TRBD1. This CDR3 has 13 amino acids. Trimming took 2 bases from V and 7 from J; bases not matched to a gene: 1. Germline V gene sequence: CDR1 MRHNA, CDR2 SNTAGT. The CDR3 sequence: CASSDGDRNEQFF. The CDR3 DNA reads TGTGCCAGCAGTGACGGGGACAGGAATGAGCAGTTCTTC.